This TCR beta chain was sequenced during a study of blood T cell repertoires in COVID-19. This CDR3 has 17 amino acids. Produced via immunoSEQ multiplex PCR; TCRdb's table is partial and in-frame only. The table has 100,000 to 120,000 clones, approximately 91% seen once. The sequenced material came from peripheral blood. This rearrangement joins TRBV7-5 to TRBJ2-4; whether TRBD2, the table's D call, matches the DNA was not checked. TRBV7-5 is tagged as a pseudogene. This clonotype was obtained from a woman in her seventies who had recovered from COVID-19. The CDR3 coding sequence is TGTGTCAGAAGCTTAGTGGTGCCGGGACTAGCGGAAAACATTCAGTACTTC. Encoded protein: CVRSLVVPGLAENIQYF.